Each of the 9 T cell receptor beta chains below was sequenced from the same sample in a study of blood T cell repertoires in COVID-19. Profiling relied on immunoSEQ multiplex PCR, and the TCRdb table lists in-frame clones only, not all of them. Of roughly 100,000 clones in the sample, 81% were seen once. Input material: peripheral blood. The receptors were sampled from a man at least 80 years old with active or convalescent COVID-19.

This chain uses TRBV15 with TRBJ2-3; a possible D gene is TRBD2 (5 bases). The germline CDR1 and CDR2 sequences are LNHNV and YYDKDF (reference sequence). The V gene lost 3 bases and the J gene lost 6 bases, with 16 bases spanning the gap. This CDR3 spans 15 amino acids. CDR3 sequence (DNA): TGTGCCACCAGCAGTCTACTAGGAGCCACGGATACGCAGTATTTT. Translated: CATSSLLGATDTQYF.

V and J are TRBV24-1 and TRBJ2-7; 7 bases are a match to TRBD2. CDR1 and CDR2 from the germline V gene are KGHDR and SFDVKD. With V trimmed by 7 bases and J by 2 bases, 7 bases remained unmatched. The CDR3 runs to 14 residues. CDR3 protein: CATSGGYPPYEQYF. The CDR3 nucleotides are TGTGCCACCAGCGGGGGGTACCCTCCCTACGAGCAGTACTTC.

The J gene is TRBJ2-2, the V gene TRBV9; 10 positions match TRBD2. Germline CDR1 SGDLS, CDR2 YYNGEE. The CDR3 runs 14 residues. The ends lost 7 bases at V and 5 bases at J; junction bases unmatched: 5. The CDR3 is CASRIAGGTGELFF. DNA of the CDR3: TGTGCCAGCCGGATAGCGGGGGGTACCGGGGAGCTGTTTTTT.

The chain couples TRBV6-2 or TRBV6-3 to TRBJ1-6; 8 nucleotides match TRBD1. There are 16 residues in the CDR3. Germline lookup yields CDR1 MNHEY and CDR2 SVGEGT. After removal of 4 bases from V and 7 bases from J, the junction contained 9 bases not matched to a gene. The CDR3 DNA sequence: TGTGCCAGCAGTTTTCCAGGGGGCCAGCGGAATTCACCCCTCCACTTT. Residues: CASSFPGGQRNSPLHF.

In its sample, this clone was seen a few times. V and J are TRBV28 and TRBJ1-4; D possibly corresponds to TRBD1 (6 bases). V lost 5 bases, J lost 8 bases, and 15 bases lay in between. CDR1 MDHEN and CDR2 SYDVKM come from the germline V gene. The CDR3 loop spans 14 amino acids. The CDR3 coding sequence is TGTGCCAGCAGTACTCACAGGGTTCTCGAAAAACTGTTTTTT. Translated, it gives CASSTHRVLEKLFF.

The rearrangement links TRBV2 to TRBJ1-6, with TRBD1 as a possible D gene (6 bases). V was shortened by 7 bases and J by 9 bases, with 19 bases between the two germline ends. This CDR3 region has 15 residues. Germline loops: CDR1 SNHLY, CDR2 FYNNEI. CDR3 loop: CASTARQASSSPLHF. CDR3 in DNA: TGTGCCAGCACCGCCCGACAGGCGAGTAGTTCACCCCTCCACTTT. Supplemented by reference TRBV2 and TRBJ1-6, the full variable domain reads EPEVTQTPSHQVTQMGQEVILRCVPISNHLYFYWYRQILGQKVEFLVSFYNNEISEKSEIFDDQFSVERPDGSNFTLKIRSTKLEDSAMYFCASTARQASSSPLHFGNGTRLTVT.

J is TRBJ2-4 and V is TRBV19, with TRBD2 identical over 12 bases. The CDR3 consists of 17 residues. The germline V gene has CDR1 LNHDA and CDR2 SQIVND (reference sequence). Unmatched junction bases numbered 13, after V lost 5 bases and J lost 8 bases. The CDR3: CASSYSSGGGARDIQYF. Written as DNA, the CDR3 is TGTGCCAGTAGTTACTCTAGCGGGGGGGGCGCTCGGGACATTCAGTACTTC.

The rearrangement joins TRBV2 to TRBJ2-5; 10 bases are shared with TRBD1. The germline V gene encodes CDR1 SNHLY and CDR2 FYNNEI. V lost 5 bases, J lost 5 bases, and 8 bases stayed unmatched. The CDR3 loop spans 15 amino acids. The CDR3 protein is CASSWDRGIGETQYF. The CDR3 DNA reads as TGTGCCAGCAGTTGGGACAGGGGAATAGGGGAGACCCAGTACTTC.

In nucleotides, the CDR3 is TGTGCCAGCAGCAAGGACAGGGTCAATCAGCCCCAGCATTTT. It specifies CASSKDRVNQPQHF. V usage is TRBV7-2 and J usage is TRBJ1-5, with TRBD1 matching over 8 bases. The CDR3 consists of 14 residues. The germline V gene has CDR1 SGHTA and CDR2 FQGNSA. Trimming at V came to 5 bases and at J to 3 bases, leaving 3 bases not matched to a gene. The complete variable domain, with remaining parts taken from reference TRBV7-2 and TRBJ1-5, reads GAGVSQSPSNKVTEKGKDVELRCDPISGHTALYWYRQSLGQGLEFLIYFQGNSAPDKSGLPSDRFSAERTGGSVSTLTIQRTQQEDSAVYLCASSKDRVNQPQHFGDGTRLSIL.